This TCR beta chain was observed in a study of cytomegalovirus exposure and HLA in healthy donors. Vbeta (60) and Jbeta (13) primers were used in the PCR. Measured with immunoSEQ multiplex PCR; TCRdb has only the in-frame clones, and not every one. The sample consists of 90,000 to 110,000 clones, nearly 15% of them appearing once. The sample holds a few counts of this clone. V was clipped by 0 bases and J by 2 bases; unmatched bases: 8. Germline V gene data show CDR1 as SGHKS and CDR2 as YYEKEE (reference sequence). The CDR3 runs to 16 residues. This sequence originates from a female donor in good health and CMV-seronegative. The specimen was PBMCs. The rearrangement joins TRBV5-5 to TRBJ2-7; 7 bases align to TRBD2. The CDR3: CASSLGVGRNTYEQYF. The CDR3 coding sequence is TGTGCCAGCAGCTTGGGGGTCGGGAGGAATACCTACGAGCAGTACTTC. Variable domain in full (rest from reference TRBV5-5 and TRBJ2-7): DAGVTQSPTHLIKTRGQQVTLRCSPISGHKSVSWYQQVLGQGPQFIFQYYEKEERGRGNFPDRFSARQFPNYSSELNVNALLLGDSALYLCASSLGVGRNTYEQYFGPGTRLTVT.